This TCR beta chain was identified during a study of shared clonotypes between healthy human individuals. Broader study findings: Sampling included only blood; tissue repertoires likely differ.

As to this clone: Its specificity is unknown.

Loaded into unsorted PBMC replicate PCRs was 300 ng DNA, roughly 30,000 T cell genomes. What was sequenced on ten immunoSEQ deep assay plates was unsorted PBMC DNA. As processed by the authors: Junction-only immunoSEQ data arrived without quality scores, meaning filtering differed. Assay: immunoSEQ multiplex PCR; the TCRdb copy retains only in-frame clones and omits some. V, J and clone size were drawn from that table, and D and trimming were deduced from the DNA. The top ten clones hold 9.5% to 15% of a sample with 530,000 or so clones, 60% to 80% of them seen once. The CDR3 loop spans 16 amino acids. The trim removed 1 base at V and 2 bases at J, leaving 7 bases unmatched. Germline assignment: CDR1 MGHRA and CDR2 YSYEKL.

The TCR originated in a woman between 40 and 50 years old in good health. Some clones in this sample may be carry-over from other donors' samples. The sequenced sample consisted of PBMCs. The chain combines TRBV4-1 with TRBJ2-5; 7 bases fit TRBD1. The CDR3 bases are TGCGCCAGCAGCCAAGGCCTAGGGACAGATCAAGAGACCCAGTACTTC. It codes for CASSQGLGTDQETQYF.